This record looks at one T cell receptor beta chain sequence and its context. Its antigen is not identified. Trimming shortened V by 2 bases and J by 5 bases, and 12 bases separated the two germline ends. From germline, CDR1 is MGHDK and CDR2 SYGVNS. CDR3 size: 14 residues. Investigators reverse transcribed all isolated RNA, so they sequenced expressed TCRB transcripts. TCRdb keeps only in-frame clones here, not all; method: immunoSEQ multiplex PCR. This table has a few hundred thousand clones, roughly 17% appearing once. The data originate from a study of beta chain features in type 1 diabetes. Findings and caveats of the study: Within patients, naive, central memory and Treg TCRB repertoires seemed more similar than within healthy donors. In all four CD4+ subsets, TCRB CDR3 length was significantly, moderately reduced in type 1 diabetes.

This receptor was identified in a man younger than 45 with type 1 diabetes. The chain recombines TRBV25-1 with TRBJ1-2, with a weak D call TRBD1 (6 bases). Specimen: naive CD4+ T cells from blood. CDR3 nucleotides: TGTGCCAGCAGTGAAGGACAGTCTAGATATGGCTACACCTTC. This translates into CASSEGQSRYGYTF.